This T cell receptor beta chain stems from a study of shared clonotypes between healthy human individuals. Notes on the study in general: Few donors limited the genetic and exposure-history diversity represented. Memory subsets generally showed lower estimated richness than naive subsets.

TCRdb's copy holds only in-frame clones and misses some; the assay was immunoSEQ multiplex PCR. The table shows 550,000 to 800,000 clones, with approximately 74% occurring only once. This clone turned up a few times. Its matching antigen is unknown. The sample consisted of memory CD4+ T cells sorted from blood. Subset: CD45RA-negative fraction. This TCR was recovered from a woman in her twenties or thirties in good health.

The CDR3 nucleotides read TGTGCCAGTAGAGGAGGGAGGGCGAGCTCCTACAATGAGCAGTTCTTC. This translates into CASRGGRASSYNEQFF. J is TRBJ2-1 and V is TRBV19; TRBD2 aligns across 7 bases. CDR1 LNHDA and CDR2 SQIVND come from the germline V gene (reference sequence). The V segment lost 6 bases and the J segment 0 bases; nucleotides outside the gene matches: 8. The CDR3 extends over 16 amino acids.